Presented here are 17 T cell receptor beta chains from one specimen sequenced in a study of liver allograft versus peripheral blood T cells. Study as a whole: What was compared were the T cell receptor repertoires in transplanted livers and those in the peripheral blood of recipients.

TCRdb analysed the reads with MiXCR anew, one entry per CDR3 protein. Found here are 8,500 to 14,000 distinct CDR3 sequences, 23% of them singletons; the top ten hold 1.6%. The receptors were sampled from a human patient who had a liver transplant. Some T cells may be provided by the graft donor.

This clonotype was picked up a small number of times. The CDR3 DNA reads TGTGCCAGCAGCTTCAAATCTCTGGGCAATCAGCCCCAGCATTTT. It specifies CASSFKSLGNQPQHF. This sequence joins TRBV5-5 and TRBJ1-5; the D is unclear. CDR3 length equals 15 residues. Germline CDR1 SGHKS, CDR2 YYEKEE (reference sequence). Trimming removed 2 bases from V and 2 bases from J, with 11 bases in between. Filled out from reference TRBV5-5 and TRBJ1-5, the complete variable domain reads DAGVTQSPTHLIKTRGQQVTLRCSPISGHKSVSWYQQVLGQGPQFIFQYYEKEERGRGNFPDRFSARQFPNYSSELNVNALLLGDSALYLCASSFKSLGNQPQHFGDGTRLSIL.

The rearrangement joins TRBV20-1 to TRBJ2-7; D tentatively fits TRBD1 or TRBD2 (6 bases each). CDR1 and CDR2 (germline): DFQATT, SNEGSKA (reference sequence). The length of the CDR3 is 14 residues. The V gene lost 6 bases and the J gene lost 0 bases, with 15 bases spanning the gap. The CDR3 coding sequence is TGCAGTGCCCTTCTCGGGGGCCTCTCCTACGAGCAGTACTTC. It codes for CSALLGGLSYEQYF.

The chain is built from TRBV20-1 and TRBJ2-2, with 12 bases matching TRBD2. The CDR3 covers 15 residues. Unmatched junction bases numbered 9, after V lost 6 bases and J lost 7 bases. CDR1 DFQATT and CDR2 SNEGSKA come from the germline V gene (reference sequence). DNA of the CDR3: TGCAGTGCCCGTCCTAGCGGGAGGGCCGGCGGGGAGCTGTTTTTT. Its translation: CSARPSGRAGGELFF.

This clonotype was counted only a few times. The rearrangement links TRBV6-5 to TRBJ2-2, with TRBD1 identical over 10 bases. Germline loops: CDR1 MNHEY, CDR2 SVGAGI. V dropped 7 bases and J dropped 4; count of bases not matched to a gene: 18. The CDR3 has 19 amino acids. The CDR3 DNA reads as TGTGCCAGCAACCCCTATTGGGAAGACAGGGGGCATCGCACCGGGGAGCTGTTTTTT. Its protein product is CASNPYWEDRGHRTGELFF.

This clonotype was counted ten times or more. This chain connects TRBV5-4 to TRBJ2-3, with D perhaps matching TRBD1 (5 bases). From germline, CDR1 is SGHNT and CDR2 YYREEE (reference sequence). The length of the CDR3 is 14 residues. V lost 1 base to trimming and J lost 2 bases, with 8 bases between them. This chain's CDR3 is CASSLRQNTDTQYF. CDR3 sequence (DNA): TGTGCCAGCAGCTTGAGACAGAACACAGATACGCAGTATTTT.

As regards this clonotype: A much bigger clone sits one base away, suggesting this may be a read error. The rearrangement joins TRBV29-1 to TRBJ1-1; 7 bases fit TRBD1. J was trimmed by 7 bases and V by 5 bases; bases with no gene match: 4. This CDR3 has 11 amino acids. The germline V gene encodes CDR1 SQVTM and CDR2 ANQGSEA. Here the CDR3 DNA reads TGCAGCGTTTTGGGGACAGATGAAGCTTTCTTT. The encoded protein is CSVLGTDEAFF.

CDR3 loop: CASSIGQVNTEAFF. CDR3 coding DNA: TGTGCCAGCAGTATCGGACAGGTGAACACTGAAGCTTTCTTT. V gene TRBV27 combines with J gene TRBJ1-1, with TRBD1 matching over 7 bases. There are 14 residues in the CDR3. Germline-derived CDR1 and CDR2 are MNHEY and SMNVEV (reference sequence). V gave up 5 bases and J gave up 0 bases; unmatched junction bases: 3.

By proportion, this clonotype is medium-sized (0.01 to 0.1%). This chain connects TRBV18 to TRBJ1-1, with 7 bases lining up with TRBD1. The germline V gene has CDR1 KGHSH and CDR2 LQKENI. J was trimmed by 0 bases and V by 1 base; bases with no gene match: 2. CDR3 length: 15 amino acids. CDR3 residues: CASSPLTGVNTEAFF. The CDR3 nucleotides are TGTGCCAGCTCACCACTTACAGGGGTGAACACTGAAGCTTTCTTT.

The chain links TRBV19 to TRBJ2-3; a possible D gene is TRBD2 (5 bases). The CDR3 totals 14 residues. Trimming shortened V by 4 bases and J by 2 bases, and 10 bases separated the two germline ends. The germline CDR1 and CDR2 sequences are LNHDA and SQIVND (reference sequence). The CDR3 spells CASSNQDFTDTQYF. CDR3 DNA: TGTGCCAGTAGTAACCAGGACTTCACAGATACGCAGTATTTT.

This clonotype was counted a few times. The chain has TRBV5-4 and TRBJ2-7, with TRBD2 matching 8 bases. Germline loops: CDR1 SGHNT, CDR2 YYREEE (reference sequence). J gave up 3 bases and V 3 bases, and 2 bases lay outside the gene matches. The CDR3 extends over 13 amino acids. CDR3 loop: CASSSGGNYEQYF. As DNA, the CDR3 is TGTGCCAGCAGCTCGGGGGGGAACTACGAGCAGTACTTC. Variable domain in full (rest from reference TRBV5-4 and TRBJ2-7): ETGVTQSPTHLIKTRGQQVTLRCSSQSGHNTVSWYQQALGQGPQFIFQYYREEENGRGNFPPRFSGLQFPNYSSELNVNALELDDSALYLCASSSGGNYEQYFGPGTRLTVT.

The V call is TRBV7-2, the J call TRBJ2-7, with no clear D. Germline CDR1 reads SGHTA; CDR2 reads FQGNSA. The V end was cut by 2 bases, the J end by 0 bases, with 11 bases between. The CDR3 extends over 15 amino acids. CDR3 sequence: CASSLRAPPSYEQYF. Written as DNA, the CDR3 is TGTGCCAGCAGCTTAAGGGCCCCACCCTCCTACGAGCAGTACTTC.

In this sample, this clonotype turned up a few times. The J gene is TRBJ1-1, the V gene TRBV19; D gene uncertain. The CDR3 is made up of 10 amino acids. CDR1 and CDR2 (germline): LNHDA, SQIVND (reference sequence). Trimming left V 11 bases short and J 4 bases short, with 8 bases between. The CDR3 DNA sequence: TGTGCCCCCCCAGGCACTGAAGCTTTCTTT. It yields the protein CAPPGTEAFF. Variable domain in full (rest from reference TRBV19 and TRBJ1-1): DGGITQSPKYLFRKEGQNVTLSCEQNLNHDAMYWYRQDPGQGLRLIYYSQIVNDFQKGDIAEGYSVSREKKESFPLTVTSAQKNPTAFYLCAPPGTEAFFGQGTRLTVV.

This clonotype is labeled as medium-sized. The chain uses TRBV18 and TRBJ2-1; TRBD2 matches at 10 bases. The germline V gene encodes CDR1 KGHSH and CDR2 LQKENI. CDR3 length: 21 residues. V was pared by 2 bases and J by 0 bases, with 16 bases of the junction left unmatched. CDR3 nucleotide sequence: TGTGCCAGCTCACCAAAACCGGGACTAGCGTCTAGATTCAGCTCCTACAATGAGCAGTTCTTC. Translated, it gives CASSPKPGLASRFSSYNEQFF.

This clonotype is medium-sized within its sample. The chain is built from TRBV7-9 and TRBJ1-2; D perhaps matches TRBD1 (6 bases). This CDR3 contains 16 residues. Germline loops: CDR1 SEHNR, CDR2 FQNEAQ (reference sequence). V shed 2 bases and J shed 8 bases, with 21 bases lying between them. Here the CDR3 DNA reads TGTGCCAGCAGCTTATATTCCGACCCAGGGGTAGGGGGCTACACCTTC. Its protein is CASSLYSDPGVGGYTF.

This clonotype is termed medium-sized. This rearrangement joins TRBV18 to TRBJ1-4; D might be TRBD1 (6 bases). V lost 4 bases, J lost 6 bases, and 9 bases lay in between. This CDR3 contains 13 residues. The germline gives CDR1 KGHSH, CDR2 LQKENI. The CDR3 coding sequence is TGTGCCAGCTCACGGGGGGGCTATGAAAAACTGTTTTTT. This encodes CASSRGGYEKLFF.

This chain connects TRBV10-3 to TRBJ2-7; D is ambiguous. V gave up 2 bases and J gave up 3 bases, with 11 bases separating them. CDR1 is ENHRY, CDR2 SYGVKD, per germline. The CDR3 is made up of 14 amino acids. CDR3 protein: CAISEGGFLYEQYF. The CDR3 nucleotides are TGTGCCATCAGTGAGGGCGGCTTCCTCTACGAGCAGTACTTC.

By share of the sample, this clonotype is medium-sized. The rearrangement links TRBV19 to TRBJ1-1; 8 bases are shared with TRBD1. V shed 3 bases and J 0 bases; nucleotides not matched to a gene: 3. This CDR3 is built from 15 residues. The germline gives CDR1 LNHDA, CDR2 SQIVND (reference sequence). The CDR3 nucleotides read TGTGCCAGTAGTATCGGGGACAGGCTGAACACTGAAGCTTTCTTT. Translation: CASSIGDRLNTEAFF.